The 32 T cell receptor beta chains presented below share a single source sample, sequenced in a study of cytomegalovirus exposure and HLA in healthy donors. 13 Jbeta primers and 60 Vbeta primers were used for the PCR. Sequenced by immunoSEQ multiplex PCR; TCRdb stores in-frame clones only, minus some. This sample has 150,000 or so clones, with roughly 80% found just once. Sequencing was carried out using PBMCs. The receptors here all came from a woman in her forties or fifties in good health and CMV-seropositive.

J is TRBJ2-7 and V is TRBV21-1; the table's D gene call, TRBD1, was not cross checked with the DNA. TRBV21-1 is labeled a pseudogene. CDR3 length equals 15 residues. The CDR3 here is CASPSEKGYSYEQYF. CDR3 nucleotides: TGTGCCAGCCCTTCAGAAAAGGGGTACTCCTACGAGCAGTACTTC.

The chain employs TRBV4-3 and TRBJ2-4; maybe TRBD2 (7 bases). Trimming shortened V by 1 base and J by 1 base, and 17 bases separated the two germline ends. Looked up from germline, CDR1 is LGHNA and CDR2 is YSLEER. CDR3 length: 18 amino acids. CDR3 bases: TGCGCCAGCAGCCAAGGTGGGGGGGGCGTCGGCGCCAAAAACATTCAGTACTTC. Translated, it gives CASSQGGGGVGAKNIQYF.

The rearrangement joins TRBV19 to TRBJ2-2; TRBD1 matches 7 bases. Per the germline V gene, CDR1 is LNHDA and CDR2 is SQIVND (reference sequence). The V gene end was trimmed by 3 bases and the J gene end by 7 bases; junction bases not matched to a gene: 5. This CDR3 is 14 amino acids long. The CDR3 DNA sequence: TGTGCCAGTAGTATTAGGCAGGGGGTCGGGGAGCTGTTTTTT. Translating it yields CASSIRQGVGELFF.

V is TRBV6-6 and J is TRBJ1-5, with D unclear. Trimming pared 6 bases from V and 6 bases from J, leaving 6 bases between. CDR1 and CDR2 (germline): MNHNY, SVGAGI (reference sequence). This CDR3 has 11 residues. The CDR3, as DNA: TGTGCCAGCAGCTTCGGTCAGCCCCAGCATTTT. This sequence encodes CASSFGQPQHF.

The chain recombines TRBV10-2 with TRBJ2-3, with TRBD1 as a possible D gene (6 bases). From germline, CDR1 is WSHSY and CDR2 SAAADI. V was trimmed by 4 bases and J by 6 bases, leaving 14 bases between them. The CDR3 extends over 14 amino acids. The CDR3 region is CASSAGHLADTQYF. The CDR3 nucleotides are TGCGCCAGCAGTGCGGGACATTTAGCGGATACGCAGTATTTT.

The CDR3 DNA reads as TGTGCCAGCAGTTACCTCAGGGGAGATTCACCCCTCCACTTT. Its translation: CASSYLRGDSPLHF. V and J are TRBV6-5 and TRBJ1-6; possible D gene TRBD1, 6 bases. There are 14 residues in the CDR3. V was clipped by 2 bases and J by 8 bases, with 10 bases between them. CDR1 and CDR2 (germline): MNHEY, SVGAGI.

The rearrangement joins TRBV4-2 to TRBJ1-2; D might be TRBD1 (5 bases). In germline, CDR1 is LGHNA, CDR2 YNFKEQ. CDR3 length: 15 amino acids. Trimming took off 0 bases at V and 10 bases at J, with 18 bases between the two ends. CDR3 protein: CASSQDDTAGQPYTF. The CDR3 DNA sequence: TGTGCCAGCAGCCAAGATGATACGGCAGGACAACCCTACACCTTC.

This rearrangement joins TRBV28 to TRBJ2-7, with D hard to call. The CDR3 is 10 amino acids. Looked up from germline, CDR1 is MDHEN and CDR2 is SYDVKM. V was cut by 8 bases and J by 5 bases, with 7 bases left in between. CDR3 nucleotides: TGTGCCAGCGCCTATGACGAGCAGTACTTC. Translated: CASAYDEQYF. Filled out from reference TRBV28 and TRBJ2-7, the complete variable domain reads DVKVTQSSRYLVKRTGEKVFLECVQDMDHENMFWYRQDPGLGLRLIYFSYDVKMKEKGDIPEGYSVSREKKERFSLILESASTNQTSMYLCASAYDEQYFGPGTRLTVT.

V and J are TRBV27 and TRBJ1-1; TRBD1 might be the D (5 bases). Germline V gene data show CDR1 as MNHEY and CDR2 as SMNVEV (reference sequence). The CDR3 is 15 amino acids. V dropped 4 bases and J dropped 0 bases, with 12 bases sitting between them. CDR3 region: CASSSLQVMNTEAFF. The DNA of the CDR3 is TGTGCCAGCAGTTCTTTACAGGTAATGAACACTGAAGCTTTCTTT.

The genes are TRBV7-2 and TRBJ2-5; D may be TRBD1 (6 bases). V was clipped by 1 base and J by 5 bases, with 11 bases between them. The CDR3 is made up of 14 amino acids. The V gene's germline CDR1 is SGHTA and CDR2 FQGNSA. CDR3 in amino acids: CASSLGAGVETQYF. As DNA, the CDR3 is TGTGCCAGCAGCTTAGGGGCAGGGGTCGAGACCCAGTACTTC.

The chain combines TRBV7-9 with TRBJ1-5; 8 bases are shared with TRBD1. Unmatched junction bases numbered 7, after V lost 5 bases and J lost 1 base. The germline gives CDR1 SEHNR, CDR2 FQNEAQ (reference sequence). The CDR3 has 16 residues. The CDR3 protein is CASSASQGASNQPQHF. The CDR3 DNA reads as TGTGCCAGCAGCGCCTCTCAGGGGGCGAGCAATCAGCCCCAGCATTTT.

The CDR3 protein is CASSLEGRYNEQFF. CDR3 bases: TGTGCCAGCAGCTTAGAAGGCAGGTACAATGAGCAGTTCTTC. V and J are TRBV7-2 and TRBJ2-1; no definite D call. The length of the CDR3 is 14 residues. V was shortened by 1 base and J by 4 bases, with 8 bases between the two germline ends. Germline V lookup: CDR1 SGHTA, CDR2 FQGNSA.

This clone was seen just once. The chain employs TRBV5-5 and TRBJ2-4; 13 bases are a match to TRBD2. The CDR3 is 14 residues long. V shed 4 bases and J 14 bases; nucleotides not matched to a gene: 9. Germline V gene lookup returns CDR1 SGHKS and CDR2 YYEKEE (reference sequence). The CDR3 bases are TGTGCCAGCAGCAGGACTAGCGGGGGAGTTGTTGAGTACTTC. It encodes CASSRTSGGVVEYF. Drawing the rest from reference TRBV5-5 and TRBJ2-4, the complete variable domain is DAGVTQSPTHLIKTRGQQVTLRCSPISGHKSVSWYQQVLGQGPQFIFQYYEKEERGRGNFPDRFSARQFPNYSSELNVNALLLGDSALYLCASSRTSGGVVEYFGAGTRLSVL.

V is TRBV29-1 and J is TRBJ2-2, with 9 positions matching TRBD1. V was clipped by 6 bases and J by 7 bases; unmatched bases: 3. Germline V gives CDR1 SQVTM, CDR2 ANQGSEA. The CDR3 extends over 12 amino acids. CDR3 bases: TGCAGCGTCGGGACAGGGTACGGGGAGCTGTTTTTT. As protein: CSVGTGYGELFF.

This chain uses TRBV7-9 with TRBJ2-3; D is possibly TRBD2 (6 bases). The CDR3 has 14 amino acids. In germline, CDR1 is SEHNR, CDR2 FQNEAQ (reference sequence). V lost 5 bases, J lost 4 bases, and 13 bases lay in between. Here the CDR3 reads CASSPKLAPDTQYF. The CDR3 nucleotides read TGTGCCAGCAGCCCTAAACTAGCCCCAGATACGCAGTATTTT.

V gene TRBV6-1 combines with J gene TRBJ2-7; D gene ambiguous. Trimming took off 2 bases at V and 2 bases at J, with 19 bases between the two ends. In germline, CDR1 is MNHNS, CDR2 SASEGT. The CDR3 is 17 residues long. The CDR3 DNA sequence: TGTGCCAGCAGTGAACGGCTAGGATATATCCCAACCTACGAGCAGTACTTC. Protein: CASSERLGYIPTYEQYF.

There are a few counts of this clone. This sequence joins TRBV9 and TRBJ2-3, with a possible D match to TRBD2 (5 bases). Germline CDR1 SGDLS, CDR2 YYNGEE. This CDR3 spans 13 amino acids. Trimming shortened V by 5 bases and J by 3 bases, and 10 bases separated the two germline ends. In nucleotides, the CDR3 is TGTGCCAGCAGTCCGCTAGCAACAGATACGCAGTATTTT. Amino acids: CASSPLATDTQYF.

This rearrangement joins TRBV28 to TRBJ1-6; D is undetermined. This CDR3 is 14 amino acids long. The V gene lost 6 bases and the J gene lost 3 bases, with 9 bases spanning the gap. The germline CDR1 and CDR2 sequences are MDHEN and SYDVKM. The CDR3 is CASRAGVYNSPLHF. In DNA, the CDR3 is TGTGCCAGCAGAGCAGGCGTCTATAATTCACCCCTCCACTTT.

The chain couples TRBV20-1 to TRBJ2-7; weak D call: TRBD1 (6 bases). The CDR3 covers 11 residues. V was shortened by 4 bases and J by 6 bases, with 10 bases between the two germline ends. Germline V gene sequence: CDR1 DFQATT, CDR2 SNEGSKA (reference sequence). The CDR3 protein is CSATQGSEQYF. Written as DNA, the CDR3 is TGCAGTGCTACACAGGGATCCGAGCAGTACTTC.

V gene TRBV7-6 combines with J gene TRBJ2-5; 8 bases line up with TRBD1. Losses at the gene ends were 1 base for V and 5 bases for J; bases not matched to a gene: 0. The germline CDR1 and CDR2 sequences are SGHVS and FNYEAQ. This CDR3 is built from 13 residues. CDR3 nucleotides: TGTGCCAGCAGCTTAGGACAGGGGGAGACCCAGTACTTC. Translation gives CASSLGQGETQYF. Full variable domain (rest looked up from reference TRBV7-6 and TRBJ2-5): GAGVSQSPRYKVTKRGQDVALRCDPISGHVSLYWYRQALGQGPEFLTYFNYEAQQDKSGLPNDRFSAERPEGSISTLTIQRTEQRDSAMYRCASSLGQGETQYFGPGTRLLVL.

The V gene is TRBV12-5, the J gene TRBJ2-1, with a tentative D call TRBD1 (6 bases). The CDR3 is 15 amino acids. Deletions cut 0 bases from V and 6 bases from J, with 12 bases between. Germline V CDR1 and CDR2: LGHNT, FRNRAP. CDR3 loop: CASGLVRSRGNEQFF. CDR3 nucleotide sequence: TGTGCTAGTGGTTTGGTACGGAGCAGGGGCAATGAGCAGTTCTTC. The variable domain in full, with the rest retrieved from reference TRBV12-5 and TRBJ2-1, is DARVTQTPRHKVTEMGQEVTMRCQPILGHNTVFWYRQTMMQGLELLAYFRNRAPLDDSGMPKDRFSAEMPDATLATLKIQPSEPRDSAVYFCASGLVRSRGNEQFFGPGTRLTVL.

The V call is TRBV5-1, the J call TRBJ2-7; TRBD2 agrees at 8 bases. V shed 5 bases and J 5 bases; nucleotides not matched to a gene: 15. This CDR3 spans 16 amino acids. Germline V gene lookup returns CDR1 SGHRS and CDR2 YFSETQ. This CDR3 is CASRDPRITSGHEQYF. DNA of the CDR3: TGCGCCAGCAGGGACCCCCGAATCACTAGCGGACACGAGCAGTACTTC. Supplemented by reference TRBV5-1 and TRBJ2-7, the full variable domain reads KAGVTQTPRYLIKTRGQQVTLSCSPISGHRSVSWYQQTPGQGLQFLFEYFSETQRNKGNFPGRFSGRQFSNSRSEMNVSTLELGDSALYLCASRDPRITSGHEQYFGPGTRLTVT.

The chain carries TRBV13 and TRBJ1-2, with D possibly being TRBD1 (5 bases). Trimming took off 8 bases at V and 1 base at J, with 14 bases between the two ends. This CDR3 has 14 residues. Germline V gives CDR1 PRHDT, CDR2 FYEKMQ (reference sequence). In nucleotides, the CDR3 is TGTGCCAGCGGGGGGATGGTATTTAACTATGGCTACACCTTC. Its protein product is CASGGMVFNYGYTF.

This clone was counted a few times. The chain is built from TRBV19 and TRBJ2-1; D is perhaps TRBD2 (7 bases). Looked up from germline, CDR1 is LNHDA and CDR2 is SQIVND (reference sequence). V was clipped by 5 bases and J by 8 bases, with 19 bases between them. The CDR3 loop spans 15 amino acids. CDR3 sequence (DNA): TGTGCCAGTAGTCCAGGGAGGGGGAAGAGCGATGAGCAGTTCTTC. Amino acid sequence: CASSPGRGKSDEQFF.

The rearrangement links TRBV6-1 to TRBJ1-2; D perhaps matches TRBD1 (5 bases). V dropped 8 bases and J dropped 7 bases, with 20 bases sitting between them. Germline values: CDR1 MNHNS, CDR2 SASEGT. The CDR3 is 14 residues long. CDR3 residues: CASEVDKRKGGYTF. The CDR3, as DNA: TGTGCCAGCGAAGTGGACAAAAGGAAAGGTGGCTACACCTTC.

This sequence joins TRBV11-2 and TRBJ2-1, with unresolved D. The ends were cut back, 5 bases at V and 3 bases at J, with 5 bases in the middle. The CDR3 is 12 residues long. Germline V lookup: CDR1 SGHAT, CDR2 FQNNGV. CDR3 DNA: TGTGCCAGCAGCCTCGGCTACAATGAGCAGTTCTTC. Its protein is CASSLGYNEQFF.

V usage is TRBV7-8 and J usage is TRBJ2-2; TRBD2 aligns across 9 bases. The CDR3 has 15 amino acids. The germline V gene has CDR1 SGHVS and CDR2 FQNEAQ. V lost 1 base, J lost 5 bases, and 2 bases stayed unmatched. The CDR3 region has the DNA TGTGCCAGCAGCTTAGGCGGGGGGGTAACCGGGGAGCTGTTTTTT. Protein product: CASSLGGGVTGELFF.

CDR3 DNA: TGTGCCAGCATTATCCAGGGGGGTGGCTACACCTTC. This gives the protein CASIIQGGGYTF. V is TRBV2 and J is TRBJ1-2; 7 bases align to TRBD1. The CDR3 loop spans 12 amino acids. Per the germline V gene, CDR1 is SNHLY and CDR2 is FYNNEI. Trimming removed 7 bases from V and 7 bases from J; junction bases left unmatched: 6.

This chain uses TRBV7-6 with TRBJ1-3; no clear D. V lost 1 base to trimming and J lost 0 bases, with 10 bases between them. The CDR3 spans 16 residues. The germline V gene encodes CDR1 SGHVS and CDR2 FNYEAQ. CDR3 sequence reads: CASSLELGLSGNTIYF. CDR3 bases: TGTGCCAGCAGCTTAGAACTGGGCCTCTCTGGAAACACCATATATTTT.

CDR3 DNA sequence: TGTGCCAGCACCTCGGGACAGGGCAGGGGGACTGAAGCTTTCTTT. Its protein is CASTSGQGRGTEAFF. The chain has TRBV11-2 and TRBJ1-1; TRBD1 agrees at 9 bases. CDR1 SGHAT and CDR2 FQNNGV come from the germline V gene. The CDR3 extends over 15 amino acids. The ends lost 7 bases at V and 5 bases at J; junction bases unmatched: 11.

This chain connects TRBV27 to TRBJ2-2; D gene uncertain. From germline, CDR1 is MNHEY and CDR2 SMNVEV (reference sequence). Deletions cut 7 bases from V and 4 bases from J, with 10 bases between. CDR3 length: 13 amino acids. The CDR3 region is CASTYIPTGELFF. The CDR3 DNA reads as TGTGCCAGCACTTACATCCCCACCGGGGAGCTGTTTTTT.

V gene TRBV6-5 combines with J gene TRBJ1-1, with 7 bases fitting TRBD1. The V and J ends lost 5 bases and 8 bases, in that order; junction bases with no gene match: 5. The CDR3 contains 12 residues. The V gene's germline CDR1 is MNHEY and CDR2 SVGAGI. The CDR3 coding sequence is TGTGCCAGCAGTGGGACAGTCGGGGAAGCTTTCTTT. It codes for CASSGTVGEAFF.